These 17 T cell receptor beta chains share one sample of origin, sequenced in a study of regulatory T cells in long-lasting Graves disease. Sequencing libraries for TCR beta were prepared with iRepertoire HTBI primers and Arm-PCR of CDR3 regions. TCRdb re-called the multiplex PCR reads with MiXCR, one entry per CDR3 protein. Counted here are approximately 310,000 distinct CDR3 sequences, under 20% occurring once; the ten biggest clones make up roughly 35%. Time point indicated: newly diagnosed GD, antithyroid drugs for less than 3 months. With RNA extracted from PBMCs as input, the TCR library was made. The sequencing used peripheral blood mononuclear cells (PBMCs), collected at new diagnosis, from a patient treated with antithyroid drugs. The receptor source for this set is a female donor with Graves disease.

This chain joins TRBV5-8 and TRBJ2-3; D gene unclear. Per the germline V gene, CDR1 is SGHTS and CDR2 is YDEGEE. V lost 2 bases to trimming and J lost 6 bases, with 7 bases between them. The CDR3 length is 12 residues. In DNA, the CDR3 is TGTGCCAGCAGCTTCCTTGACGATACGCAGTATTTT. This translates into CASSFLDDTQYF.

This rearrangement joins TRBV11-1 to TRBJ1-4; D ambiguous. CDR1 is SGHAT, CDR2 FQDESV, per germline (reference sequence). CDR3 size: 16 residues. Trimming took off 5 bases at V and 3 bases at J, with 16 bases between the two ends. The CDR3 sequence: CASSLRPGKANEKLFF. The CDR3 DNA is TGTGCCAGCAGCCTTAGACCCGGAAAAGCTAATGAAAAACTGTTTTTT. The whole variable domain, remainder taken from reference TRBV11-1 and TRBJ1-4, is EAEVAQSPRYKITEKSQAVAFWCDPISGHATLYWYRQILGQGPELLVQFQDESVVDDSQLPKDRFSAERLKGVDSTLKIQPAELGDSAMYLCASSLRPGKANEKLFFGSGTQLSVL.

This clonotype was observed many times. V and J are TRBV20-1 and TRBJ2-5; the D gene is possibly TRBD1 (5 bases). With 5 bases removed from V and 5 bases from J, the gap between germline ends came to 21 bases. Germline V CDR1 and CDR2: DFQATT, SNEGSKA (reference sequence). CDR3 length: 15 amino acids. Here the CDR3 DNA reads TGCAGTGCTCCCCCCCTGCAGGGCCAATGGGAGACCCAGTACTTC. Translating gives CSAPPLQGQWETQYF.

This clonotype was recorded at least ten times. J is TRBJ2-7 and V is TRBV5-1; D is perhaps TRBD2 (5 bases). Per the germline V gene, CDR1 is SGHRS and CDR2 is YFSETQ. V was pared by 7 bases and J by 1 base, with 15 bases between. There are 14 residues in the CDR3. The CDR3 loop reads CASAPTGSSYEQYF. In DNA, the CDR3 is TGCGCCAGCGCCCCCACGGGGTCTTCCTACGAGCAGTACTTC.

This clonotype came up many times. The chain joins TRBV28 to TRBJ1-6; 9 positions match TRBD1. The CDR3 consists of 17 residues. V was clipped by 2 bases and J by 5 bases; unmatched bases: 7. CDR1 is MDHEN, CDR2 SYDVKM, per germline. CDR3 in DNA: TGTGCCAGCAGTTTAACCCCGACAGGGGGGCATAATTCACCCCTCCACTTT. Encoded protein: CASSLTPTGGHNSPLHF.

This clonotype was seen at least ten times. V and J are TRBV28 and TRBJ2-4; no firm D call. Trimming removed 6 bases from V and 4 bases from J, with 16 bases in between. The germline gives CDR1 MDHEN, CDR2 SYDVKM. This CDR3 is 15 amino acids long. Here the CDR3 DNA reads TGTGCCAGCAGCCCCACCGATGGAAATAAAAACATTCAGTACTTC. This translates into CASSPTDGNKNIQYF.

This clonotype showed up many times. The rearrangement links TRBV29-1 to TRBJ2-3, with 8 bases fitting TRBD2. Trimming took 6 bases from V and 0 from J; bases not matched to a gene: 11. The germline V gene has CDR1 SQVTM and CDR2 ANQGSEA. There are 16 residues in the CDR3. The DNA of the CDR3 is TGCAGCGTAGCCCTTCGACTAGCGACTAGCACAGATACGCAGTATTTT. This gives the protein CSVALRLATSTDTQYF.

The chain carries TRBV20-1 and TRBJ2-1; 11 nucleotides agree with TRBD2. The V segment lost 4 bases and the J segment 2 bases; nucleotides outside the gene matches: 1. The germline V gene encodes CDR1 DFQATT and CDR2 SNEGSKA (reference sequence). This CDR3 region has 14 residues. This CDR3 is CSAISGRAYNEQFF. The DNA for the CDR3 is TGCAGTGCTATTAGCGGGAGGGCCTACAATGAGCAGTTCTTC.

The sample holds many counts of this clonotype. The chain is built from TRBV20-1 and TRBJ2-3; perhaps TRBD2 as D (6 bases). The germline CDR1 and CDR2 sequences are DFQATT and SNEGSKA (reference sequence). CDR3 length: 12 amino acids. CDR3 nucleotide sequence: TGCATATTAGCGGACCACACAGATACGCAGTATTTT. This translates into CILADHTDTQYF.

This clonotype was observed a handful of times. V gene TRBV10-1 combines with J gene TRBJ2-1, with a weak D call TRBD2 (6 bases). The CDR3 totals 14 residues. V was shortened by 0 bases and J by 9 bases, with 12 bases between the two germline ends. The germline gives CDR1 WNHNN, CDR2 SYGVQD (reference sequence). The CDR3 here is CASSESGGKGEQFF. DNA of the CDR3: TGCGCCAGCAGTGAGTCCGGGGGAAAGGGTGAGCAGTTCTTC.

This clonotype was seen repeatedly, ten times or more. The rearrangement joins TRBV6-1 to TRBJ1-1; no firm D call. The germline CDR1 and CDR2 sequences are MNHNS and SASEGT. The CDR3 sequence is 12 residues long. Between the trimmed V and J ends, which lost 6 bases and 7 bases, there was a span of 12 bases. The CDR3 DNA is TGTGCCAGCAGCCTCTTCCGGCTTGAAGCTTTCTTT. It codes for CASSLFRLEAFF.

This clonotype was observed many times. CDR3 region: CASSSLRGSVETQYF. CDR3 bases: TGTGCCAGCAGCTCCCTGAGGGGCAGCGTGGAGACCCAGTACTTC. The V and J genes are TRBV11-2 and TRBJ2-5, with D perhaps assigned TRBD1 or TRBD2 (5 bases each). The CDR3 loop spans 15 amino acids. CDR1 SGHAT and CDR2 FQNNGV come from the germline V gene. V lost 4 bases, J lost 5 bases, and 17 bases lay in between.

CDR3 coding DNA: TGTGCCAGCAGTGCCCAGGGGGCCTCAGTCGAAAAACTGTTTTTT. This codes for CASSAQGASVEKLFF. The genes are TRBV6-2 or TRBV6-3 and TRBJ1-4, with 8 bases aligning to TRBD1. This CDR3 region has 15 residues. Germline values: CDR1 MNHEY, CDR2 SVGEGT. Trimming took 5 bases from V and 8 from J; bases not matched to a gene: 10.

This clonotype was found many times. This sequence joins TRBV20-1 and TRBJ2-7, with 7 nucleotides matching TRBD2. Trimming removed 0 bases from V and 2 bases from J; junction bases left unmatched: 16. The CDR3 is 18 residues long. Per the germline V gene, CDR1 is DFQATT and CDR2 is SNEGSKA (reference sequence). The CDR3: CSARDQRGSPRRAYEQYF. Here the CDR3 DNA reads TGCAGTGCTAGAGATCAGCGCGGGAGTCCCAGAAGAGCCTACGAGCAGTACTTC.

The CDR3 region has the DNA TGTGCCAGCAGTTCGGGGCTTCCCTACGAGCAGTACTTC. It yields the protein CASSSGLPYEQYF. This chain joins TRBV27 and TRBJ2-7; TRBD1 or TRBD2 may be the D gene (5 bases each). Germline V gene data show CDR1 as MNHEY and CDR2 as SMNVEV (reference sequence). This CDR3 comprises 13 residues. Trimming stripped 4 bases from V and 2 bases from J, with 9 bases between.

This clonotype was seen many times. This chain links TRBV2 with TRBJ2-2; no firm D call. Germline CDR1 is SNHLY and CDR2 is FYNNEI. There are 13 residues in the CDR3. With 8 bases removed from V and 5 bases from J, the gap between germline ends came to 12 bases. CDR3 loop: CASVKELTGELFF. Written as DNA, the CDR3 is TGTGCCAGCGTAAAGGAGCTAACCGGGGAGCTGTTTTTT.

V and J are TRBV27 and TRBJ2-5; 10 nucleotides line up with TRBD2. V shed 3 bases, J shed 4 bases, and the junction held 8 bases outside the gene matches. There are 16 residues in the CDR3. CDR1 MNHEY and CDR2 SMNVEV come from the germline V gene (reference sequence). The CDR3 DNA is TGTGCCAGCAGTTTGTCCGGAGCGGGGGGGAGAGAGACCCAGTACTTC. Amino acid sequence: CASSLSGAGGRETQYF.